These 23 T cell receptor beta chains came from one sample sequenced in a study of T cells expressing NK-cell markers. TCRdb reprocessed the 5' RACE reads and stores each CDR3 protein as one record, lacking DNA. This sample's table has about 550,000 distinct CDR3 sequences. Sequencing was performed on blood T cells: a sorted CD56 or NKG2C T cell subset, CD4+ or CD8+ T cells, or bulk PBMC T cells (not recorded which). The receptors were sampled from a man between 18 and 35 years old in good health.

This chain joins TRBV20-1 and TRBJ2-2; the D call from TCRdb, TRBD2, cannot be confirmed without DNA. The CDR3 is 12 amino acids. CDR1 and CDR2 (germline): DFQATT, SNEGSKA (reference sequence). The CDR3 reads CSASTGGAELFF.

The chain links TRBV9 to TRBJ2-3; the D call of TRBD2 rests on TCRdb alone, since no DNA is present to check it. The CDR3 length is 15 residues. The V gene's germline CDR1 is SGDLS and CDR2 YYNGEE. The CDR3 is CASSSSGRAPDTQYF.

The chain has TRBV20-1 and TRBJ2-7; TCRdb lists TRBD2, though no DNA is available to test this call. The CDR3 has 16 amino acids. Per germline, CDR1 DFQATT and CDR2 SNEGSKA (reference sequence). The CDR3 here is CSASEREGLYRFEQYF.

Here the CDR3 reads CSARDLRGTPTQPQHF. The chain carries TRBV20-1 and TRBJ1-5; TCRdb picks TRBD1, but there is no DNA to check that call. CDR1 and CDR2 from the germline V gene are DFQATT and SNEGSKA (reference sequence). There are 16 residues in the CDR3.

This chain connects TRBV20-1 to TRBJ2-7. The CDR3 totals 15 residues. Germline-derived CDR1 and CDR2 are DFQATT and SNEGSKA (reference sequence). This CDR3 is CSARDPGSGTYEQYF.

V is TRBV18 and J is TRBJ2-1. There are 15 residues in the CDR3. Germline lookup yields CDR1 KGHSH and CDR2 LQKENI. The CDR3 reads CASSPDRTFFNEQFF.

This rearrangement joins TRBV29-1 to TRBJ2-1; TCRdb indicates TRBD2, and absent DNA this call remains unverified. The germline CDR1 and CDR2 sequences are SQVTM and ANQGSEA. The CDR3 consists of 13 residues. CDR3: CSLSSGRGNEQFF.

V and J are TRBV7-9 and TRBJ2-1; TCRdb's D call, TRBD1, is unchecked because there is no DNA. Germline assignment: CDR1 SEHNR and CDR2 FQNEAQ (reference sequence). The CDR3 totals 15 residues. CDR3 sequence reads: CASRDPPKSDNEQFF. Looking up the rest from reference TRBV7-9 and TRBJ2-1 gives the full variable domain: DTGVSQNPRHKITKRGQNVTFRCDPISEHNRLYWYRQTLGQGPEFLTYFQNEAQLEKSRLLSDRFSAERPKGSFSTLEIQRTEQGDSAMYLCASRDPPKSDNEQFFGPGTRLTVL.

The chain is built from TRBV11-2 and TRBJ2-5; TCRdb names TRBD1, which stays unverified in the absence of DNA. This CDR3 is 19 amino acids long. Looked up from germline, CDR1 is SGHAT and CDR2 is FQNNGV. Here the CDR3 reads CASSLMAGDRWDDRETQYF.

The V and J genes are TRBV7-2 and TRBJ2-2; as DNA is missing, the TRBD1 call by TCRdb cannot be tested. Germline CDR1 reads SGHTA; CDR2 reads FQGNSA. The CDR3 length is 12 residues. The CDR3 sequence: CASSRRGQELFF.

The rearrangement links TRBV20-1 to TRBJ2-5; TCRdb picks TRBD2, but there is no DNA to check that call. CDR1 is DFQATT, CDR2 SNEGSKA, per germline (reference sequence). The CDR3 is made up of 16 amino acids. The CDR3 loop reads CSASAWTSGGAETQYF.

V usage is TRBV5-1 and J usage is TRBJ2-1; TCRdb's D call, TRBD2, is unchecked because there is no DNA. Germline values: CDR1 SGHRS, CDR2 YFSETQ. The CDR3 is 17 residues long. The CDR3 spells CASSSQLAEISYNEQFF.

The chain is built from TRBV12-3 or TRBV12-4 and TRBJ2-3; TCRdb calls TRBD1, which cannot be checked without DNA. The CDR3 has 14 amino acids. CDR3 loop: CASTPAGAEDTQYF.

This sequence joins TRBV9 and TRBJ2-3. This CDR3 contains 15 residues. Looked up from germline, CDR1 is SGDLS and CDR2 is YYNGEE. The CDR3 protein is CASSEDGDSTDTQYF. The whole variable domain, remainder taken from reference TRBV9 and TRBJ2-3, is DSGVTQTPKHLITATGQRVTLRCSPRSGDLSVYWYQQSLDQGLQFLIQYYNGEERAKGNILERFSAQQFPDLHSELNLSSLELGDSALYFCASSEDGDSTDTQYFGPGTRLTVL.

CDR3 region: CASSLRTDRTGVYEQYF. This sequence joins TRBV7-9 and TRBJ2-7; TCRdb names TRBD1, which stays unverified in the absence of DNA. The CDR3 is 17 residues long. Germline lookup yields CDR1 SEHNR and CDR2 FQNEAQ (reference sequence).

CDR3 region: CASSSGLAGRVGYQPQHF. The rearrangement uses TRBV6-5 and TRBJ1-5; TCRdb picks TRBD1, but there is no DNA to check that call. Per the germline V gene, CDR1 is MNHEY and CDR2 is SVGAGI. This CDR3 is 18 amino acids long.

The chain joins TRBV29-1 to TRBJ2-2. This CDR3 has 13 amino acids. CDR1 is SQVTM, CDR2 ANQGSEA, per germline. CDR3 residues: CSVEHRRTGELFF.

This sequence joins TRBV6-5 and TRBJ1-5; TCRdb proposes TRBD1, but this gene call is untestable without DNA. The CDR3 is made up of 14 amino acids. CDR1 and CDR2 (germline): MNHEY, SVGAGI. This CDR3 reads CASSYGVGVQPQHF.

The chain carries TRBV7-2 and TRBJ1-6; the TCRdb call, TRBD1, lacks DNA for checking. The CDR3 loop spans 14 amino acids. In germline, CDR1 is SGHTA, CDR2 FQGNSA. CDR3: CASSLGTGVSPLHF. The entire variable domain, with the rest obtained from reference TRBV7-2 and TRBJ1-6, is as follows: GAGVSQSPSNKVTEKGKDVELRCDPISGHTALYWYRQSLGQGLEFLIYFQGNSAPDKSGLPSDRFSAERTGGSVSTLTIQRTQQEDSAVYLCASSLGTGVSPLHFGNGTRLTVT.

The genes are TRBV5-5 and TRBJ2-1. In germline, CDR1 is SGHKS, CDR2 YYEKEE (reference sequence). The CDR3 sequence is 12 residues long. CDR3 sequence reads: CASSLRVDEQFF.

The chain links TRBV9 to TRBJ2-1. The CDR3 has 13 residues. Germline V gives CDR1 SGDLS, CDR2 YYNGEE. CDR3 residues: CASSPVVASEQFF.

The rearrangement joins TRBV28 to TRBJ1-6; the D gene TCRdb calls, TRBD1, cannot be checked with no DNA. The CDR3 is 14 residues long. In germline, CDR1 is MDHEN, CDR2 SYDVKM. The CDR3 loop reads CASSAGGADSPLHF. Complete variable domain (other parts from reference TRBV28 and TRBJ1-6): DVKVTQSSRYLVKRTGEKVFLECVQDMDHENMFWYRQDPGLGLRLIYFSYDVKMKEKGDIPEGYSVSREKKERFSLILESASTNQTSMYLCASSAGGADSPLHFGNGTRLTVT.

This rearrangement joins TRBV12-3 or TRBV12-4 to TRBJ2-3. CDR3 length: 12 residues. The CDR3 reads CASSSLVDTQYF.